This T cell receptor (beta chain) is drawn from a study of blood T cell repertoires in COVID-19. Libraries were prepared by immunoSEQ multiplex PCR; TCRdb keeps only in-frame clonotypes and omits some of them. Among approximately 440,000 clones listed, roughly 87% were seen once. Germline trimming cut 7 bases from V and 11 bases from J; bases unmatched to any gene: 9. From germline, CDR1 is LNHDA and CDR2 SQIVND (reference sequence). This CDR3 spans 13 amino acids. The chain employs TRBV19 and TRBJ2-2, with TRBD1 identical over 8 bases. Source material: PBMCs or T cells enriched from blood (not recorded which). The TCR comes from a young man who had recovered from COVID-19. CDR3 coding DNA: TGTGCCAGTACGGGGACAGGAGGAGCCGAGCTGTTTTTT. It encodes CASTGTGGAELFF.